This T cell receptor (beta chain) was observed in a study of graft-versus-host responses after intestinal transplantation. General study points: Detection of GvH clones occurred in recipient marrow, and some had their first appearance in ileum or blood.

A note on this clone: What it binds is not known.

Trimming left V 2 bases short and J 4 bases short, with 11 bases between. Germline CDR1 PRHDT, CDR2 FYEKMQ (reference sequence). The CDR3 is made up of 14 amino acids. Profiled with immunoSEQ multiplex PCR; TCRdb holds only in-frame clones, not every one. The sample lists approximately 28,000 clones; approximately 93% were seen once. This receptor was identified in a human patient who received an intestinal transplant, so some T cells may come from the graft donor. The sample consisted of PBMCs, taken roughly 62 days after intestinal transplant. The chain carries TRBV13 and TRBJ1-1, with D possibly matching TRBD1 (5 bases). CDR3 protein: CASSLRQWGTEAFF. The CDR3 DNA reads as TGTGCCAGCAGCTTAAGACAGTGGGGCACTGAAGCTTTCTTT.